The next 30 T cell receptor beta chains were all read from a single sample in a study of blood T cell repertoires in COVID-19. TCRdb keeps only in-frame clones here, not all; method: immunoSEQ multiplex PCR. The table includes 400,000 to 450,000 clones, more than 80% detected once. Sequences were obtained from PBMCs or T cells enriched from blood (not recorded which). These TCRs come from a man aged 25 to 40 who had recovered from COVID-19.

The chain couples TRBV19 to TRBJ2-7; TRBD1 aligns across 12 bases. Germline CDR1 reads LNHDA; CDR2 reads SQIVND (reference sequence). Trimming cost V 5 bases and J 7 bases; bases outside gene matches: 12. CDR3 length equals 16 residues. The CDR3 is CASSPQSGTGGEEQYF. CDR3 coding DNA: TGTGCCAGTAGTCCCCAATCCGGGACAGGGGGCGAGGAGCAGTACTTC.

This clone was found a few times. V is TRBV19 and J is TRBJ2-1; tentative D call: TRBD2 (6 bases). Germline CDR1 reads LNHDA; CDR2 reads SQIVND (reference sequence). V was cut by 5 bases and J by 7 bases, with 18 bases left in between. The length of the CDR3 is 15 residues. CDR3 coding DNA: TGTGCCAGTAGTTCAATAGCGGCAGGTAGGAATGAGCAGTTCTTC. The encoded protein is CASSSIAAGRNEQFF.

This rearrangement joins TRBV18 to TRBJ1-2, with TRBD1 matching 9 bases. J gave up 8 bases and V 5 bases, and 12 bases lay outside the gene matches. The CDR3 is 15 residues long. CDR1 and CDR2 (germline): KGHSH, LQKENI. CDR3: CASSAAGQGFRGYTF. The DNA of the CDR3 is TGTGCCAGCTCAGCGGCGGGACAGGGATTCAGAGGCTACACCTTC.

The chain combines TRBV7-9 with TRBJ2-7, with 8 bases that match TRBD2. Per the germline V gene, CDR1 is SEHNR and CDR2 is FQNEAQ (reference sequence). J gave up 4 bases and V 5 bases, and 7 bases lay outside the gene matches. The CDR3 is made up of 14 amino acids. The CDR3 DNA follows: TGTGCCAGCAGCGTTAGCGGGAACTCGTACGAGCAGTACTTC. Residues: CASSVSGNSYEQYF.

This chain joins TRBV5-1 and TRBJ1-6; 10 bases agree with TRBD1. The V and J ends lost 3 bases and 7 bases, in that order; junction bases with no gene match: 13. The CDR3 sequence is 18 residues long. CDR1 and CDR2 from the germline V gene are SGHRS and YFSETQ. CDR3 in DNA: TGCGCCAGCAGCTGGGGAGCCGGGACAGGGGCTCCAAATTCACCCCTCCACTTT. Translation: CASSWGAGTGAPNSPLHF.

J is TRBJ2-5 and V is TRBV6-5; D may be TRBD1 (5 bases). The length of the CDR3 is 13 residues. Trimming stripped 7 bases from V and 1 base from J, with 10 bases between. The germline V gene has CDR1 MNHEY and CDR2 SVGAGI. CDR3 coding DNA: TGTGCCAGCACCCCGACAGCCCAAGAGACCCAGTACTTC. Translating gives CASTPTAQETQYF.

CDR3 DNA sequence: TGTGCCAGTAGTATAGCATGGGGGGGAGATTACGAGCAGTACTTC. Translation gives CASSIAWGGDYEQYF. The V and J genes are TRBV19 and TRBJ2-7; TRBD2 matches 7 bases. Germline V gives CDR1 LNHDA, CDR2 SQIVND (reference sequence). CDR3 size: 15 residues. The trim removed 1 base at V and 4 bases at J, leaving 7 bases unmatched.

This clone came up once. The V call is TRBV12-5, the J call TRBJ1-1, with a tentative D call TRBD1 (6 bases). CDR1 is LGHNT, CDR2 FRNRAP, per germline. This CDR3 region has 17 residues. Deletions cut 0 bases from V and 1 base from J, with 15 bases between. The CDR3 protein is CASGLVGIGGTNTEAFF. The DNA of the CDR3 is TGTGCTAGTGGTTTGGTAGGTATAGGGGGTACGAACACTGAAGCTTTCTTT.

This clone occurred once. This CDR3 is CASPFRGEQFF. In nucleotides, the CDR3 is TGTGCCAGCCCCTTCAGGGGTGAGCAGTTCTTC. The chain carries TRBV28 and TRBJ2-1, with D possibly being TRBD1 (6 bases). Per the germline V gene, CDR1 is MDHEN and CDR2 is SYDVKM. Trimming removed 8 bases from V and 9 bases from J, with 11 bases in between. The CDR3 sequence is 11 residues long. Full variable domain (remainder filled in from reference TRBV28 and TRBJ2-1): DVKVTQSSRYLVKRTGEKVFLECVQDMDHENMFWYRQDPGLGLRLIYFSYDVKMKEKGDIPEGYSVSREKKERFSLILESASTNQTSMYLCASPFRGEQFFGPGTRLTVL.

The chain uses TRBV18 and TRBJ2-2; D possibly corresponds to TRBD2 (6 bases). Trimming took off 3 bases at V and 7 bases at J, with 9 bases between the two ends. Germline V gene sequence: CDR1 KGHSH, CDR2 LQKENI. The CDR3 is made up of 13 amino acids. Here the CDR3 DNA reads TGTGCCAGCTCACCGGAGGGGAACGGGGAGCTGTTTTTT. Translated, it gives CASSPEGNGELFF.

V gene TRBV27 combines with J gene TRBJ2-7; 7 nucleotides agree with TRBD1. The CDR3 consists of 14 residues. CDR1 and CDR2 (germline): MNHEY, SMNVEV (reference sequence). With V trimmed by 6 bases and J by 0 bases, 5 bases remained unmatched. The CDR3 loop reads CASSRGGSSYEQYF. Here the CDR3 DNA reads TGTGCCAGCAGCCGAGGGGGCTCCTCCTACGAGCAGTACTTC.

This chain uses TRBV30 with TRBJ1-1; no reliable D call. V lost 1 base and J lost 5, with 8 bases in between. The CDR3 extends over 12 amino acids. Germline-derived CDR1 and CDR2 are GTSNPN and SVGIG (reference sequence). Written as DNA, the CDR3 is TGTGCCTGGAGTGAAGCGAGGACTGAAGCTTTCTTT. This codes for CAWSEARTEAFF.

V usage is TRBV28 and J usage is TRBJ2-7; 8 bases match TRBD2. CDR3 size: 15 residues. Germline lookup yields CDR1 MDHEN and CDR2 SYDVKM. V lost 3 bases to trimming and J lost 5 bases; unmatched junction nucleotides: 9. The CDR3 DNA sequence: TGTGCCAGCAGTTTTTGGGAGCGGGAGAAGAACGAGCAGTACTTC. The encoded protein is CASSFWEREKNEQYF.

The CDR3 reads CASSQDRLPGEQYF. The CDR3 DNA reads TGCGCCAGCAGCCAAGACAGACTCCCGGGCGAGCAGTACTTC. The chain couples TRBV4-1 to TRBJ2-7; D gene uncertain. This CDR3 comprises 14 residues. V was trimmed by 0 bases and J by 6 bases, leaving 12 bases between them. The germline V gene encodes CDR1 MGHRA and CDR2 YSYEKL.

The chain links TRBV6-5 to TRBJ2-1; D may be TRBD1 (6 bases). Trimming shortened V by 6 bases and J by 14 bases, and 17 bases separated the two germline ends. There are 12 residues in the CDR3. Germline-derived CDR1 and CDR2 are MNHEY and SVGAGI. In nucleotides, the CDR3 is TGTGCCAGCAGCCACGTGGGGACATTTGAGTTCTTC. Its translation is CASSHVGTFEFF.

The chain employs TRBV28 and TRBJ1-1; weak D call: TRBD1 (5 bases). Germline loops: CDR1 MDHEN, CDR2 SYDVKM. The CDR3 contains 13 residues. With 8 bases removed from V and 0 bases from J, the gap between germline ends came to 10 bases. In DNA form, the CDR3 reads TGTGCCAGCTTGGACACCCTGAACACTGAAGCTTTCTTT. It is translated as CASLDTLNTEAFF.

This chain links TRBV7-9 with TRBJ1-4; weak D call: TRBD1 (6 bases). This CDR3 is built from 15 residues. Looked up from germline, CDR1 is SEHNR and CDR2 is FQNEAQ (reference sequence). With 5 bases removed from V and 3 bases from J, the gap between germline ends came to 13 bases. This CDR3 is CASSQGGAANEKLFF. The CDR3, as DNA: TGTGCCAGCAGCCAAGGGGGAGCAGCTAATGAAAAACTGTTTTTT.

DNA of the CDR3: TGCGCCAGCAGTGAGATGGGCTGGTCTCAGCCCCAGCATTTT. Protein product: CASSEMGWSQPQHF. The V and J genes are TRBV10-2 and TRBJ1-5; D unclear. The ends were cut back, 2 bases at V and 6 bases at J, with 11 bases in the middle. The CDR3 has 14 residues. Germline-derived CDR1 and CDR2 are WSHSY and SAAADI.

This clone showed up many times. The chain couples TRBV19 to TRBJ2-3, with 16 bases aligning to TRBD2. Per germline, CDR1 LNHDA and CDR2 SQIVND (reference sequence). With 6 bases clipped from V and 3 bases from J, the junction kept 12 bases outside the gene matches. The CDR3 covers 19 residues. The CDR3 is CASRYKGTSGRAETDTQYF. DNA of the CDR3: TGTGCCAGTAGATACAAAGGGACTAGCGGGAGGGCCGAGACAGATACGCAGTATTTT.

In its sample, this clone was seen once. CDR3: CASSLTGGSNSPLHF. CDR3 bases: TGTGCCAGCAGCCTTACAGGGGGTAGTAATTCACCCCTCCACTTT. The genes are TRBV7-9 and TRBJ1-6, with 8 bases matching TRBD1. Germline CDR1 is SEHNR and CDR2 is FQNEAQ (reference sequence). J was trimmed by 6 bases and V by 5 bases; bases with no gene match: 6. The CDR3 length is 15 residues.

The chain joins TRBV27 to TRBJ1-6, with D possibly TRBD1 on 5 matching bases. Germline V gene sequence: CDR1 MNHEY, CDR2 SMNVEV (reference sequence). The CDR3 is 13 residues long. V was pared by 3 bases and J by 10 bases, with 10 bases between. The CDR3 reads CASSFGGVSPLHF. Written as DNA, the CDR3 is TGTGCCAGCAGTTTCGGGGGTGTATCACCCCTCCACTTT.

The chain has TRBV7-2 and TRBJ1-1; D gene unclear. Trimming pared 3 bases from V and 1 base from J, leaving 12 bases between. CDR3 length: 15 residues. The germline gives CDR1 SGHTA, CDR2 FQGNSA. CDR3 sequence reads: CASSFRRLGNTEAFF. The CDR3 DNA is TGTGCCAGCAGCTTTCGAAGACTAGGGAACACTGAAGCTTTCTTT.

In regard to this clone: Other DNA sequences of this sample code for an identical CDR3. V gene TRBV18 combines with J gene TRBJ1-6; D is unclear. Germline CDR1 KGHSH, CDR2 LQKENI. The CDR3 is 16 residues long. The ends were cut back, 5 bases at V and 6 bases at J, with 17 bases in the middle. The CDR3, as DNA: TGTGCCAGCTCATCTACTCACCTCGCAAGTAATTCACCCCTCCACTTT. Amino acid sequence: CASSSTHLASNSPLHF. The full variable domain, rest sourced from reference TRBV18 and TRBJ1-6, is NAGVMQNPRHLVRRRGQEARLRCSPMKGHSHVYWYRQLPEEGLKFMVYLQKENIIDESGMPKERFSAEFPKEGPSILRIQQVVRGDSAAYFCASSSTHLASNSPLHFGNGTRLTVT.

This clone was detected once. Written as DNA, the CDR3 is TGCGCCAACGCGGTGGATCAGCCCCAGCATTTT. This sequence encodes CANAVDQPQHF. The V call is TRBV10-1, the J call TRBJ1-5; unclear D gene. V was clipped by 10 bases and J by 5 bases, with 9 bases between them. The CDR3 spans 11 residues. Germline lookup yields CDR1 WNHNN and CDR2 SYGVQD (reference sequence).

The V call is TRBV12-3 or TRBV12-4, the J call TRBJ2-1, with D perhaps TRBD2 (5 bases). V lost 4 bases, J lost 7 bases, and 11 bases lay in between. The CDR3 sequence is 13 residues long. In DNA form, the CDR3 reads TGTGCCAGCAGTTCGCTAGCTGGGAATGAGCAGTTCTTC. Its protein is CASSSLAGNEQFF.

The chain has TRBV30 and TRBJ2-1, with D possibly being TRBD1 (5 bases). The CDR3 contains 12 residues. Deletions cut 2 bases from V and 9 bases from J, with 11 bases between. Germline V gene lookup returns CDR1 GTSNPN and CDR2 SVGIG (reference sequence). The CDR3 is CAWSLRGSEQFF. The CDR3 region has the DNA TGTGCCTGGAGTCTTAGGGGTAGTGAGCAGTTCTTC. The variable domain in full, completed from reference TRBV30 and TRBJ2-1, reads SQTIHQWPATLVQPVGSPLSLECTVEGTSNPNLYWYRQAAGRGLQLLFYSVGIGQISSEVPQNLSASRPQDRQFILSSKKLLLSDSGFYLCAWSLRGSEQFFGPGTRLTVL.

The chain combines TRBV21-1 with TRBJ1-5; the table's D call TRBD1 went unverified against the DNA. TRBV21-1 is a pseudogene. This CDR3 has 15 amino acids. The CDR3 DNA reads as TGTGCCAGCAGGACAGGGTCCGAGAGCAATCAGCCCCAGCATTTT. This codes for CASRTGSESNQPQHF.

The V call is TRBV30, the J call TRBJ1-2; 8 bases fit TRBD1. The CDR3 consists of 13 residues. From germline, CDR1 is GTSNPN and CDR2 SVGIG (reference sequence). The ends lost 4 bases at V and 7 bases at J; junction bases unmatched: 8. The CDR3 bases are TGTGCCTGGACGGGGCAGGGGGCAAGTGGCTACACCTTC. Its translation is CAWTGQGASGYTF.

The V and J genes are TRBV10-3 and TRBJ2-1, with a weak D call TRBD1 (6 bases). The V gene lost 3 bases and the J gene lost 5 bases, with 17 bases spanning the gap. The CDR3 has 16 residues. Germline CDR1 ENHRY, CDR2 SYGVKD. The CDR3 DNA reads TGTGCCATCAGTGAAGGGGGAGTAGCGATTGACAATGAGCAGTTCTTC. This codes for CAISEGGVAIDNEQFF.

The chain employs TRBV4-1 and TRBJ2-2; D might be TRBD1 (6 bases). The germline CDR1 and CDR2 sequences are MGHRA and YSYEKL. The V end was cut by 1 base, the J end by 1 base, with 13 bases between. The CDR3 loop spans 17 amino acids. CDR3: CASSQVDQGRNTGELFF. The CDR3 DNA reads TGCGCCAGCAGCCAAGTAGACCAGGGGAGGAACACCGGGGAGCTGTTTTTT.